The rows below give T cell receptor beta chains drawn from one sample of a study of CD8 T cells in Susac syndrome. TCRdb used MiXCR to reprocess the immunoSEQ multiplex PCR reads, holding one entry per CDR3 protein. The sample shows approximately 100,000 distinct CDR3 sequences, about nine tenths of them seen only once. The source material was CD4+ T cells from PBMCs. The receptor set was obtained from a human donor in good health. Each CDR3 is given with its conserved first and last residue. The D gene is left open where the match is weak. Not every row has a clone size; where given, it reads once, few, many or a size class.

.	TRBV7-3	TRBD2	TRBJ2-2	CASSLRLAGNTGELFF	TGTGCCAGCAGCCTAAGGCTAGCGGGTAACACCGGGGAGCTGTTTTTT
.	TRBV14	.	TRBJ2-5	CASSQVSAGRGAETQYF	TGTGCCAGCAGCCAAGTCTCAGCGGGCCGGGGGGCGGAGACCCAGTACTTC
.	TRBV6-2/TRBV6-3	.	TRBJ2-3	CASSKTSTGTSTDTQYF	TGTGCCAGCAGTAAGACCTCCACAGGGACCTCCACAGATACGCAGTATTTT
.	TRBV4-3	TRBD2	TRBJ2-2	CASSPSGGIVELFF	TGCGCCAGCAGTCCCAGCGGGGGAATAGTGGAGCTGTTTTTT
.	TRBV7-9	TRBD2	TRBJ2-5	CASSRGLAMEETQYF	TGTGCCAGCAGCCGGGGACTAGCCATGGAAGAGACCCAGTACTTC
.	TRBV4-3	TRBD1	TRBJ2-1	CASSQDARDRGYNEQFF	TGCGCCAGCAGCCAAGATGCTCGGGACAGGGGTTACAATGAGCAGTTCTTC
.	TRBV2	.	TRBJ2-2	CASKDTGELFF	TGTGCCAGCAAGGACACCGGGGAGCTGTTTTTT
.	TRBV4-2	.	TRBJ2-2	CASSPSTGELFF	TGTGCCAGCAGCCCTAGCACCGGGGAGCTGTTTTTT
.	TRBV12-3/TRBV12-4	.	TRBJ1-2	CASSFGGSNYGYTF	TGTGCCAGCAGTTTTGGTGGCAGTAACTATGGCTACACCTTC
once	TRBV27	TRBD1	TRBJ1-2	CASSSSARGLNSGYGYTF	TGTGCCAGCAGTTCATCCGCCAGGGGGCTGAATTCCGGCTATGGCTACACCTTC
.	TRBV18	.	TRBJ2-5	CASSPRRAVTQETQYF	TGTGCCAGCTCACCACGGCGTGCGGTTACTCAAGAGACCCAGTACTTC
.	TRBV10-3	.	TRBJ2-2	CAIAAQGTTGELFF	TGTGCCATCGCGGCACAGGGTACCACCGGGGAGCTGTTTTTT
.	TRBV20-1	.	TRBJ2-3	CSGRGEASTDTQYF	TGCAGTGGAAGGGGGGAGGCTAGCACAGATACGCAGTATTTT
.	TRBV7-3	.	TRBJ2-3	CASSRTTFSTDTQYF	TGTGCCAGCAGCAGAACGACATTTAGCACAGATACGCAGTATTTT
.	TRBV20-1	TRBD2	TRBJ2-1	CSARDSNSGSGNEQFF	TGCAGTGCTAGAGATTCCAACAGCGGGAGTGGTAATGAGCAGTTCTTC
.	TRBV7-2	.	TRBJ2-7	CASSPPEEEYEQYF	TGTGCCAGCAGCCCCCCGGAAGAGGAATACGAGCAGTACTTC
.	TRBV7-2	TRBD2	TRBJ2-7	CASSLLPSGRSEQYF	TGTGCCAGCAGCTTATTGCCTAGCGGGAGATCCGAGCAGTACTTC
.	TRBV20-1	.	TRBJ2-2	CSASRTSTGELFF	TGCAGTGCTAGCCGTACGAGCACCGGGGAGCTGTTTTTT
.	TRBV3-1	.	TRBJ1-6	CASSPLTARVNSPLHF	TGTGCCAGCAGCCCCCTAACGGCCAGGGTTAATTCACCCCTCCACTTT
.	TRBV28	.	TRBJ1-5	CASSFYYSNQPQHF	TGTGCCAGCAGTTTCTACTATAGCAATCAGCCCCAGCATTTT
.	TRBV18	.	TRBJ2-1	CASSSTNPYNEQFF	TGTGCCAGCTCATCGACTAACCCTTACAATGAGCAGTTCTTC
.	TRBV29-1	.	TRBJ2-1	CSVLKTLEYYNEQFF	TGCAGCGTTCTAAAAACCCTAGAATACTACAATGAGCAGTTCTTC
.	TRBV20-1	TRBD2	TRBJ2-2	CSARDILAGVGNTGELFF	TGCAGTGCTAGAGATATCCTAGCGGGAGTAGGAAACACCGGGGAGCTGTTTTTT
.	TRBV7-2	TRBD1	TRBJ1-5	CASSLTGNNQPQHF	TGTGCCAGCAGCTTGACAGGGAATAATCAGCCCCAGCATTTT
.	TRBV7-9	TRBD1	TRBJ2-3	CASSWTGDNPTDTQYF	TGTGCCAGCAGCTGGACAGGGGATAATCCTACAGATACGCAGTATTTT
once	TRBV29-1	TRBD1	TRBJ1-2	CSVYSGTGTNYGYTF	TGCAGCGTCTATTCCGGGACAGGGACAAACTATGGCTACACCTTC
once	TRBV11-2	TRBD1	TRBJ1-1	CASSQRQGEATEAFF	TGTGCCAGCAGCCAGCGACAGGGGGAAGCCACTGAAGCTTTCTTT
.	TRBV2	.	TRBJ2-5	CASSDADQETQYF	TGTGCCAGCAGTGACGCGGACCAAGAGACCCAGTACTTC
.	TRBV12-3/TRBV12-4	TRBD2	TRBJ2-5	CASSLASGDWETQYF	TGTGCCAGCAGTTTGGCTAGCGGGGATTGGGAGACCCAGTACTTC
.	TRBV7-2	.	TRBJ1-2	CASSSASTVGARSHGYTF	TGTGCCAGCAGCTCGGCCTCCACTGTGGGGGCACGCTCCCATGGCTACACCTTC
once	TRBV9	.	TRBJ1-2	CASSGRAGDYGYTF	TGTGCCAGCAGCGGAAGAGCGGGGGACTATGGCTACACCTTC
once	TRBV30	.	TRBJ2-7	CAWSGGGPGDVGEQYF	TGTGCCTGGAGCGGAGGGGGTCCCGGGGACGTTGGGGAGCAGTACTTC
.	TRBV4-3	TRBD1	TRBJ1-5	CASSQVWRDSMQPQHF	TGCGCCAGCAGCCAAGTCTGGAGGGACAGTATGCAGCCCCAGCATTTT
.	TRBV12-3/TRBV12-4	.	TRBJ2-6	CASSYSSPGANVLTF	TGTGCCAGCAGTTATTCTAGCCCCGGGGCCAACGTCCTGACTTTC
.	TRBV19	.	TRBJ1-5	CASSIRGPPWGGSNQPQHF	TGTGCCAGTAGTATCCGGGGGCCCCCGTGGGGAGGTAGCAATCAGCCCCAGCATTTT
.	TRBV20-1	TRBD2	TRBJ2-1	CSARHGLAGRNSYNEQFF	TGCAGTGCTAGGCATGGACTAGCGGGGCGGAACTCCTACAATGAGCAGTTCTTC
.	TRBV7-3	TRBD1	TRBJ2-2	CASSSRDRVSAGELFF	TGTGCCAGCAGCTCCCGGGACAGGGTGTCTGCCGGGGAGCTGTTTTTT
.	TRBV2	TRBD2	TRBJ2-3	CASSRLAGSADTQYF	TGTGCCAGCTCAAGACTAGCGGGGTCGGCAGATACGCAGTATTTT
.	TRBV7-2	.	TRBJ1-2	CASSLVGIRVGLSDYGYTF	TGTGCCAGCAGCTTAGTGGGAATCAGGGTCGGATTGTCAGACTACGGCTACACCTTC
.	TRBV25-1	TRBD1	TRBJ1-3	CASSGTGGGSGNTIYF	TGTGCCAGCAGTGGCACAGGGGGGGGCTCTGGAAACACCATATATTTT
.	TRBV6-5	.	TRBJ2-3	CASSYELSGGTDTQYF	TGTGCCAGCAGTTACGAGTTGTCGGGGGGCACAGATACGCAGTATTTT
few	TRBV6-1	.	TRBJ2-1	CASSAGLKANEQFF	TGTGCCAGCAGTGCGGGTCTAAAGGCGAATGAGCAGTTCTTC
.	TRBV20-1	.	TRBJ1-1	CSARDRGGTEAFF	TGCAGTGCTAGAGATAGAGGAGGAACTGAAGCTTTCTTT
once	TRBV20-1	TRBD1	TRBJ2-5	CSARQGQETQYF	TGCAGTGCTCGACAGGGGCAAGAGACCCAGTACTTC
few	TRBV24-1	TRBD1	TRBJ2-1	CATSDLGTGGNEQFF	TGTGCCACCAGTGATTTGGGGACAGGGGGTAATGAGCAGTTCTTC
few	TRBV3-1	.	TRBJ1-5	CASSQDGATFAQPQHF	TGTGCCAGCAGCCAAGATGGGGCCACGTTCGCTCAGCCCCAGCATTTT
.	TRBV5-4	.	TRBJ2-3	CASSARMSSGSTDTQYF	TGTGCCAGCTCAGCCCGGATGTCCAGCGGTAGCACAGATACGCAGTATTTT
.	TRBV6-2/TRBV6-3	.	TRBJ2-2	CASSYWEVRELFF	TGTGCCAGCAGTTACTGGGAGGTCAGGGAGCTGTTTTTT
.	TRBV6-6	.	TRBJ2-5	CASRSSGPLAQYF	TGTGCCAGCAGAAGTAGCGGCCCTTTGGCCCAGTACTTC
.	TRBV7-6	.	TRBJ1-1	CASSLGDMNTEAFF	TGTGCCAGCAGCTTAGGGGACATGAACACTGAAGCTTTCTTT
.	TRBV5-1	.	TRBJ1-5	CASSVIPGSNQPQHF	TGCGCCAGCAGCGTCATCCCAGGGTCCAATCAGCCCCAGCATTTT
once	TRBV12-3/TRBV12-4	.	TRBJ2-5	CASSLGSAETQYF	TGTGCCAGCAGTTTGGGCAGCGCGGAGACCCAGTACTTC
.	TRBV6-2/TRBV6-3	.	TRBJ1-1	CASSASGRNTEAFF	TGTGCCAGCAGTGCATCTGGACGGAACACTGAAGCTTTCTTT
.	TRBV20-1	.	TRBJ1-2	CSARVGGYTF	TGCAGTGCTAGAGTCGGTGGCTACACCTTC
.	TRBV5-1	.	TRBJ2-2	CASSRLVQGNTGELFF	TGCGCCAGCAGCCGATTAGTACAGGGGAACACCGGGGAGCTGTTTTTT